This is a list of T cell receptor beta chains from one sample in a study of cytomegalovirus exposure and HLA in healthy donors. The assay was immunoSEQ multiplex PCR, and TCRdb's table has in-frame clones only and misses some. The table lists some 180,000 clones, 80% of them singletons. Sequencing input: PBMCs. These receptors were collected from a woman in her 30s in good health and CMV-seronegative. CDR3s include the opening cysteine and the closing phenylalanine or tryptophan. The D gene is left open where the match is weak. The size of a clone is reported for some rows only, either as once, few or many, or as a class for expanded clones.

clone_size,cdr3_length,j_call,v_call,d_call,cdr3_aa,cdr3_nt
.,17,TRBJ2-3,TRBV4-2,TRBD2,CASSQATRGGATDTQYF,TGTGCCAGCAGCCAGGCCACCCGCGGGGGGGCCACAGATACGCAGTATTTT
.,15,TRBJ1-1,TRBV9,.,CASSVAVTLDTEAFF,TGTGCCAGCAGCGTAGCAGTCACCCTCGACACTGAAGCTTTCTTT
.,13,TRBJ1-1,TRBV6-1,TRBD1,CASSRGQAPEAFF,TGTGCCAGCAGCCGGGGACAGGCCCCCGAAGCTTTCTTT
.,15,TRBJ2-3,TRBV7-9,TRBD1,CASSSGQAPWDTQYF,TGTGCCAGCAGCTCCGGACAGGCTCCGTGGGATACGCAGTATTTT
.,12,TRBJ1-3,TRBV6-5,.,CASISSGNTIYF,TGTGCCAGTATTAGCTCTGGAAACACCATATATTTT
.,13,TRBJ1-2,TRBV2,.,CASSVGRGSGYTF,TGTGCCAGCAGTGTAGGGAGGGGGTCTGGCTACACCTTC
.,15,TRBJ2-1,TRBV5-5,TRBD1,CASSNGQGFRNEQFF,TGTGCCAGCAGCAATGGACAGGGCTTTCGGAATGAGCAGTTCTTC
.,15,TRBJ2-1,TRBV11-2,TRBD1,CASSPTGGAYNEQFF,TGTGCCAGCAGCCCTACAGGGGGCGCCTACAATGAGCAGTTCTTC
.,19,TRBJ2-3,TRBV29-1,.,CSVQTPARAGDLPTDTQYF,TGCAGCGTTCAGACCCCCGCGCGGGCAGGGGACCTCCCCACAGATACGCAGTATTTT
.,13,TRBJ2-2,TRBV11-2,.,CASSSQGWRELFF,TGTGCCAGCAGCTCACAGGGTTGGCGGGAGCTGTTTTTT
.,19,TRBJ1-5,TRBV21-1,.,CASSMLPDRGGSGNQPQHF,TGTGCCAGCAGCATGCTACCGGACAGGGGAGGTAGTGGCAATCAGCCCCAGCATTTT
once,14,TRBJ2-3,TRBV4-3,.,CASSQVQGTDTQYF,TGCGCCAGCAGCCAAGTCCAGGGCACAGATACGCAGTATTTT
.,16,TRBJ1-4,TRBV7-8,.,CASSLARTVYNEKLFF,TGTGCCAGCAGCTTAGCTCGGACAGTGTATAATGAAAAACTGTTTTTT
.,15,TRBJ2-7,TRBV7-6,TRBD2,CASSSLAGGVYEQYF,TGTGCCAGCAGCTCACTAGCGGGGGGCGTCTACGAGCAGTACTTC
.,16,TRBJ1-2,TRBV18,TRBD1,CASSPDSGGGIVGYTF,TGTGCCAGCTCACCGGACAGCGGAGGGGGCATTGTAGGCTACACCTTC
.,14,TRBJ1-1,TRBV18,.,CASHSNRERTEAFF,TGTGCCAGCCATAGCAACAGGGAAAGGACTGAAGCTTTCTTT
.,15,TRBJ2-3,TRBV6-4,.,CASSDSAGHSDTQYF,TGTGCCAGCAGTGACAGCGCGGGGCACTCAGATACGCAGTATTTT
.,15,TRBJ1-5,TRBV27,.,CASSSNRVSNQPQHF,TGTGCCAGCAGTTCGAACCGGGTGTCGAATCAGCCCCAGCATTTT
.,13,TRBJ1-4,TRBV25-1,TRBD1,CASRGQGTEKLFF,TGTGCCAGCCGGGGACAGGGAACTGAAAAACTGTTTTTT
.,15,TRBJ2-7,TRBV4-1,.,CASSQQEASSYEQYF,TGCGCCAGCAGCCAGCAGGAGGCCAGCTCCTACGAGCAGTACTTC
.,15,TRBJ2-7,TRBV18,TRBD1,CASSPSRTGGHEQYF,TGTGCCAGCTCACCATCCCGGACAGGGGGCCACGAGCAGTACTTC
.,14,TRBJ2-7,TRBV2,TRBD1,CASIPGPGGPEQYF,TGTGCCAGCATCCCCGGTCCAGGGGGCCCCGAGCAGTACTTC
.,15,TRBJ2-1,TRBV7-6,TRBD1,CASSLGTGIANEQFF,TGTGCCAGCAGCTTAGGGACAGGGATCGCCAATGAGCAGTTCTTC
.,14,TRBJ1-6,TRBV6-5,.,CASSYSRVDSPLHF,TGTGCCAGCAGTTACTCCCGGGTTGACTCACCCCTCCACTTT
.,15,TRBJ2-5,TRBV5-1,TRBD2,CASSLFSSGGETQYF,TGCGCCAGCAGCTTGTTCAGTAGCGGGGGGGAGACCCAGTACTTC
.,17,TRBJ2-1,TRBV5-4,TRBD2,CASSGVAGGPITNEQFF,TGTGCCAGCAGCGGCGTAGCGGGGGGGCCGATTACCAATGAGCAGTTCTTC
few,13,TRBJ2-7,TRBV30,.,CAWSPGSSYEQYF,TGTGCCTGGAGTCCCGGGAGCTCCTACGAGCAGTACTTC
few,14,TRBJ1-1,TRBV5-1,TRBD1,CASSLGTGGLEAFF,TGCGCCAGCAGCTTGGGGACAGGGGGACTTGAAGCTTTCTTT
few,16,TRBJ1-2,TRBV5-8,.,CASSLLGQKANYGYTF,TGTGCCAGCAGCTTGTTGGGGCAAAAAGCTAACTATGGCTACACCTTC
.,16,TRBJ1-1,TRBV30,.,CAWSPAYWEAGTEAFF,TGTGCCTGGAGTCCTGCATACTGGGAAGCGGGCACTGAAGCTTTCTTT
.,11,TRBJ1-2,TRBV5-6,TRBD1,CASSDRGSYTF,TGTGCCAGCAGTGACAGGGGTAGCTACACCTTC
once,18,TRBJ1-1,TRBV4-1,.,CASSQVVYRENPNTEAFF,TGCGCCAGCAGCCAAGTTGTATACAGGGAGAATCCGAACACTGAAGCTTTCTTT
.,15,TRBJ2-2,TRBV5-1,.,CASSSEGGNTGELFF,TGCGCCAGCAGCAGCGAAGGGGGGAACACCGGGGAGCTGTTTTTT
few,14,TRBJ1-6,TRBV15,TRBD1,CATSEGQGASPLHF,TGTGCCACCAGCGAGGGACAGGGGGCTTCACCCCTCCACTTT
.,14,TRBJ1-2,TRBV6-5,.,CASSYQGGRYGYTF,TGTGCCAGCAGTTACCAGGGAGGTCGCTATGGCTACACCTTC
.,14,TRBJ1-1,TRBV6-1,.,CASSEPVKNTEAFF,TGTGCCAGCAGTGAACCAGTAAAGAACACTGAAGCTTTCTTT
.,14,TRBJ2-4,TRBV30,TRBD1,CAWKGQGEKNIQYF,TGTGCCTGGAAGGGACAGGGTGAGAAAAACATTCAGTACTTC
few,17,TRBJ2-2,TRBV5-1,TRBD1,CASSLRQGAGDTGELFF,TGCGCCAGCAGCTTGCGACAGGGGGCTGGGGACACCGGGGAGCTGTTTTTT
.,13,TRBJ2-7,TRBV6-6,.,CASSYTEQVEQYF,TGTGCCAGCAGTTACACCGAGCAGGTCGAGCAGTACTTC
.,14,TRBJ2-7,TRBV10-2,TRBD2,CASSLSSGGHEQYF,TGCGCCAGCAGTTTGTCTAGCGGGGGGCACGAGCAGTACTTC
.,13,TRBJ2-5,TRBV7-3,TRBD2,CASSLSITSAQYF,TGTGCCAGCAGCTTATCCATTACTAGCGCCCAGTACTTC
few,17,TRBJ1-2,TRBV5-1,.,CASSLEGPASANYGYTF,TGCGCCAGCAGCTTGGAGGGGCCAGCCTCTGCTAACTATGGCTACACCTTC
.,15,TRBJ2-1,TRBV10-2,.,CASSDPGIGYNEQFF,TGCGCCAGCAGTGACCCAGGGATCGGGTACAATGAGCAGTTCTTC
once,15,TRBJ2-7,TRBV5-1,TRBD1,CASSPGTGATSGQYF,TGCGCCAGCAGCCCCGGGACAGGGGCTACGAGCGGGCAGTACTTC
few,12,TRBJ2-3,TRBV19,.,CASSQMTDTQYF,TGTGCCAGTAGTCAGATGACAGATACGCAGTATTTT
.,14,TRBJ2-7,TRBV4-1,.,CASSLRGRAYEQYF,TGCGCCAGCAGCCTCCGCGGGCGGGCCTACGAGCAGTACTTC
.,15,TRBJ2-5,TRBV2,TRBD2,CASSRTSGGYETQYF,TGTGCCAGCAGCAGGACTAGCGGGGGGTATGAGACCCAGTACTTC
.,15,TRBJ1-5,TRBV6-1,.,CASSQGRVGNQPQHF,TGTGCCAGCAGCCAGGGGAGGGTTGGCAATCAGCCCCAGCATTTT
.,13,TRBJ1-1,TRBV7-9,TRBD1,CASSPTGGTEAFF,TGTGCCAGCAGCCCGACAGGGGGCACTGAAGCTTTCTTT
.,15,TRBJ2-7,TRBV7-6,TRBD1,CASSLEGQGAYEQYF,TGTGCCAGCAGCTTAGAGGGTCAGGGGGCGTACGAGCAGTACTTC
.,15,TRBJ1-6,TRBV6-5,TRBD1,CASSFLDRGDSPLHF,TGTGCCAGCAGTTTCCTGGACAGGGGGGATTCACCCCTCCACTTT
.,15,TRBJ2-7,TRBV4-1,.,CASSQMDEGAYEQYF,TGCGCCAGCAGCCAAATGGATGAGGGGGCCTACGAGCAGTACTTC